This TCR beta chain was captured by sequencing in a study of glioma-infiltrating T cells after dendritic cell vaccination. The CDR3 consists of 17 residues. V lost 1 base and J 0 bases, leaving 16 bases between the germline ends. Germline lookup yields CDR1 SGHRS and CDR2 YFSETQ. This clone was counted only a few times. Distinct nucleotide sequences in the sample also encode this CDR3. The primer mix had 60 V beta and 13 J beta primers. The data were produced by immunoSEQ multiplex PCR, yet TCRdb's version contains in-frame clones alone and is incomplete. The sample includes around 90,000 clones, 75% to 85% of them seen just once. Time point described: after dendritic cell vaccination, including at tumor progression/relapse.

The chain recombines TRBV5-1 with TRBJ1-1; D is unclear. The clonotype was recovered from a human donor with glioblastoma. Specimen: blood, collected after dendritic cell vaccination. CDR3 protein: CASSLTRSVRVNTEAFF. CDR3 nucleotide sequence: TGCGCCAGCAGCTTGACCAGAAGTGTGCGGGTGAACACTGAAGCTTTCTTT.